The present TCR beta chain was sequenced within a study of cytomegalovirus exposure and HLA in healthy donors. Produced via immunoSEQ multiplex PCR; TCRdb's table is partial and in-frame only. Seen here are 150,000 to 200,000 clones, 75% to 95% observed once, and the top ten hold 3%. Germline lookup yields CDR1 SEHNR and CDR2 FQNEAQ (reference sequence). Trimming cost V 5 bases and J 1 base; bases outside gene matches: 12. This CDR3 is built from 17 residues. The sequenced material came from PBMCs. The chain combines TRBV7-9 with TRBJ1-2; 8 nucleotides line up with TRBD1. The sequence was collected from a woman aged 18-29 years in good health and CMV-seropositive. The CDR3 is CASSLYPGGMSNYGYTF. The CDR3, as DNA: TGTGCCAGCAGCCTTTATCCAGGGGGCATGAGTAACTATGGCTACACCTTC.